These 2 T cell receptor beta chains came from one sample sequenced in a study of blood T cell repertoires in COVID-19 (dated by TCRdb to 2018 to 2021). Receptor libraries were prepared by the immunoSEQ multiplex PCR assay. TCRdb's version of the immuneACCESS table is confined to in-frame rearrangements and falls short of the full clone set. An unresolved V gene accounts for under half of the shortfall where checked; the remainder is of unknown origin. The sample table shows 260,000 or so clones, and around 90% are seen once. More than 7.5% of the sample is taken by the ten largest. The specimen was peripheral blood. The receptor set was obtained from a man between 18 and 35 years old with active or convalescent COVID-19.

J is TRBJ2-6 and V is TRBV11-2; D is uncertain. The CDR3 consists of 15 residues. The germline CDR1 and CDR2 sequences are SGHAT and FQNNGV. V lost 4 bases and J lost 0, with 7 bases in between. The CDR3 is CASSSKNSGANVLTF. The DNA of the CDR3 is TGTGCCAGCAGCTCCAAAAACTCTGGGGCCAACGTCCTGACTTTC.

V is TRBV4-1 and J is TRBJ2-1; no clear D. Trimming cost V 3 bases and J 5 bases, with 5 bases left between them. CDR1 and CDR2 from the germline V gene are MGHRA and YSYEKL. This CDR3 region has 12 residues. The CDR3 is CASSHRNNEQFF. Here the CDR3 DNA reads TGCGCCAGCAGCCATAGAAACAATGAGCAGTTCTTC.